Only a few counts were recorded for the clone carrying this T cell receptor beta chain. Germline assignment: CDR1 KGHDR and CDR2 SFDVKD. This CDR3 comprises 15 residues. V lost 3 bases to trimming and J lost 3 bases, with 14 bases between them. Alongside a J-beta primer mix, a sample-barcoded 5' primer served in a second PCR lasting roughly 6 to 11 cycles. TCRdb used MiXCR to reprocess the 5' RACE reads, holding one entry per CDR3 protein. The repertoire holds some 1.5 million distinct CDR3 sequences, with roughly 27% as singletons. This entry belongs to a study of blood T cells in healthy people across ages.

The gene calls are TRBV24-1 and TRBJ2-7, with TRBD1 as a possible D gene (6 bases). The receptor comes from a woman under 40 in good health. Input material: blood. The CDR3 is CATSDRSRDNYEQYF. The CDR3, as DNA: TGTGCCACCAGTGATCGATCCCGGGACAACTACGAGCAGTACTTC.